This T cell receptor beta chain was sequenced during a study of human T cells and chemical hapten exposure (dated by TCRdb to 2020 to 2023). About the study as a whole: Libraries were pooled for sequencing, and per-sample TCR yields varied mainly because of small differences in library volumes within the pool. In alopecia patients, the study followed how the peripheral blood TCR repertoire changed in vivo over primary and secondary sensitization to diphenylcyclopropenone (DPC), a hapten. General findings and caveats noted by the study authors: DPC sensitization did not change how many TCRs were above 1 in 1000 frequency, and no evidence was found of alterations in global repertoire structure. Repeated subsampling changed both the strength of the expansion versus patch-test correlation and the threshold at which the correlation became significant.

CDR1 and CDR2 are read off the germline V gene as SGHVS and FQNEAQ. The CDR3, cysteine through phenylalanine, is 14 amino acids long. Only the CDR3 portion is preserved as DNA: 42 bases, with reading frame beginning at the first base. The junction carries 10 bases between V and J, which are trimmed by 4 bases and 3 bases respectively. Unfractionated whole blood was collected in Tempus Blood RNA tubes, and total RNA was extracted from that blood. A handful of healthy volunteers were used as TCR sequencing controls and were bled at day 0, 2 weeks and 6 weeks. As to this clonotype: The antigen it binds to is not known. One base away there is no much larger clone; base qualities are not given.

During library preparation, unique molecular identifiers were attached to individual cDNA molecules so that TCRs could be counted quantitatively and reproducibly. Both TCR alpha and TCR beta chains were sequenced from each blood RNA sample. On the authors' methods: A median of approximately 100,000 TCRs per sample was observed, with a range of about 23,224 to 750,000. V, J and CDR3 annotation of the TCR reads was carried out using the Decombinator software suite. To make PS versus PT1 abundance plots, every sample was subsampled to the same number of TCRs (28,000). Expanded TCRs were defined as absent before sensitization and observed at least eight times at the 2-week time point. Clones were called with MiXCR by TCRdb after fastp trimmed the public reads at Q25, and only in-frame beta chains were retained. Every distinct CDR3 protein forms one entry, paired with its most common genes and DNA. TCRdb's processing, not the authors' own work, is the source of the V and J calls. For this sample the table gives about 120,000 distinct CDR3 sequences, of which over 6.5% were detected only once. The ten largest clones take up 1.1% to 1.5% of the sample.

The sequence was collected from a human donor in good health. Some clones in this sample may be carry-over from other donors' samples. Donor details come from another sample of the same person, matched by shared clones. The sequence is built from TRBV7-8 and TRBJ2-1; the D gene is unclear. The sample consisted of whole blood. Here is the DNA: TGTGCCAGCAGCTCCCTATCAGACTACAATGAGCAGTTCTTC. Translated, this is CASSSLSDYNEQFF.